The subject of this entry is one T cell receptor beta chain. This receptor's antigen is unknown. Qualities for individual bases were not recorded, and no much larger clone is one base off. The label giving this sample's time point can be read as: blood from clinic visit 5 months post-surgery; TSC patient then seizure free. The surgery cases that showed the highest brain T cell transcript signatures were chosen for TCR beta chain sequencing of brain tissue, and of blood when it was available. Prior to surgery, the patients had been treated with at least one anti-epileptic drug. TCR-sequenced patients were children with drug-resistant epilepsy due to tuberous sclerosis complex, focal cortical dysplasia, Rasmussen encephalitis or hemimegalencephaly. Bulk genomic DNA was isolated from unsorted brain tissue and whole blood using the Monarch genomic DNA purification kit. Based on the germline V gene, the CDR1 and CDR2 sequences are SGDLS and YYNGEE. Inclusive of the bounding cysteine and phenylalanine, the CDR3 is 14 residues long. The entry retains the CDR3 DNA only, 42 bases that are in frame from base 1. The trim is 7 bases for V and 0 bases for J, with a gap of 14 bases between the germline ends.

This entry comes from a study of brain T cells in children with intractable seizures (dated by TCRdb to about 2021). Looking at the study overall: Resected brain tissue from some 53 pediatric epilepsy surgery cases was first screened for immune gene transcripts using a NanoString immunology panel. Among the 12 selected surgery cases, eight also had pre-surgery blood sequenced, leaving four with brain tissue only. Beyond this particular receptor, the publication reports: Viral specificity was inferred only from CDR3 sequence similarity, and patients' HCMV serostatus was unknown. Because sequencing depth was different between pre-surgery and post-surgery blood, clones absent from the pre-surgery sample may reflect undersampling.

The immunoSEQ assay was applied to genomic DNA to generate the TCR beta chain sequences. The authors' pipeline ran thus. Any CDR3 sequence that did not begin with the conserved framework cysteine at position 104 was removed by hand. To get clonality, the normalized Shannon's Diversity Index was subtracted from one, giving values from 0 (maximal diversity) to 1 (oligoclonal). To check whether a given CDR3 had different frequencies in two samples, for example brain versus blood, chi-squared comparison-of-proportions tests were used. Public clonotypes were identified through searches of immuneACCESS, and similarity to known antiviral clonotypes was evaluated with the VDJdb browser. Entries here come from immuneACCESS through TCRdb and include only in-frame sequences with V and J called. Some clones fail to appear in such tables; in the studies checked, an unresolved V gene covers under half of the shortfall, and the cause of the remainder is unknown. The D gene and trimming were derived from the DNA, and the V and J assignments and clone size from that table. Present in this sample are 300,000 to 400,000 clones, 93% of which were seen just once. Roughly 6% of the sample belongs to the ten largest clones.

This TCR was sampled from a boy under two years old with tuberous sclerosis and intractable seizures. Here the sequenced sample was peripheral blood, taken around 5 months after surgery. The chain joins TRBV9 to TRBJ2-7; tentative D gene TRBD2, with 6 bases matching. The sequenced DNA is TGTGCCAGCGGGGCGGGGCCCAGCTCCTACGAGCAGTACTTC. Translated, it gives CASGAGPSSYEQYF. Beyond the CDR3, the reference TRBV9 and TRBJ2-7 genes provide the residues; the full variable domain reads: DSGVTQTPKHLITATGQRVTLRCSPRSGDLSVYWYQQSLDQGLQFLIQYYNGEERAKGNILERFSAQQFPDLHSELNLSSLELGDSALYFCASGAGPSSYEQYFGPGTRLTVT.